One and the same sample provided the 9 T cell receptor beta chains below, sequenced in a study of blood T cell repertoires in COVID-19. Sequenced by immunoSEQ multiplex PCR; TCRdb stores in-frame clones only, minus some. The sample has approximately 100,000 clones; approximately 79% are singletons. Sequencing used peripheral blood. The receptors here all came from a man aged 65-85 years with active or convalescent COVID-19.

Of note for this clone: The sample contains more than one DNA sequence encoding this CDR3. The chain couples TRBV18 to TRBJ1-5; no clear D gene. V was clipped by 3 bases and J by 5 bases, with 8 bases between them. CDR1 KGHSH and CDR2 LQKENI come from the germline V gene. This CDR3 spans 13 amino acids. The CDR3 sequence: CASSPARDQPQHF. The CDR3 DNA follows: TGTGCCAGCTCACCGGCACGGGATCAGCCCCAGCATTTT.

DNA of the CDR3: TGTGCCAGCAGCTTGGCCTCCCCGGCAGGCTCACCCCTCCACTTT. This encodes CASSLASPAGSPLHF. The chain combines TRBV5-5 with TRBJ1-6; D gene unclear. V lost 0 bases and J 10 bases, leaving 14 bases between the germline ends. Per germline, CDR1 SGHKS and CDR2 YYEKEE (reference sequence). This CDR3 comprises 15 residues.

This clone was seen once. The chain employs TRBV11-3 and TRBJ1-1; D remains unclear. In germline, CDR1 is SGHNT, CDR2 YENEEA. This CDR3 is 14 amino acids long. The V gene lost 7 bases and the J gene lost 4 bases, with 16 bases spanning the gap. CDR3 coding DNA: TGTGCCAGCAAGAGGACTTCGGAGGGCACTGAAGCTTTCTTT. It yields the protein CASKRTSEGTEAFF.

This chain links TRBV29-1 with TRBJ1-2; TRBD1 aligns across 11 bases. The germline gives CDR1 SQVTM, CDR2 ANQGSEA. The ends lost 2 bases at V and 7 bases at J; junction bases unmatched: 3. The CDR3 has 13 amino acids. The CDR3 region has the DNA TGCAGCGTTGAACGGACAGGGGGCCTTGGCTACACCTTC. This sequence encodes CSVERTGGLGYTF. Filled out from reference TRBV29-1 and TRBJ1-2, the complete variable domain reads SAVISQKPSRDICQRGTSLTIQCQVDSQVTMMFWYRQQPGQSLTLIATANQGSEATYESGFVIDKFPISRPNLTFSTLTVSNMSPEDSSIYLCSVERTGGLGYTFGSGTRLTVV.

This chain joins TRBV10-3 and TRBJ1-5, with 8 positions matching TRBD1. With 2 bases clipped from V and 7 bases from J, the junction kept 4 bases outside the gene matches. CDR3 length equals 14 residues. Germline V gives CDR1 ENHRY, CDR2 SYGVKD. DNA of the CDR3: TGTGCCATCAGTGAGCAGGGGGCCGGGCAGCCCCAGCATTTT. Protein sequence: CAISEQGAGQPQHF.

This rearrangement joins TRBV7-9 to TRBJ1-6; the match to TRBD1 covers 7 bases. V lost 1 base, J lost 7 bases, and 13 bases stayed unmatched. The CDR3 extends over 18 amino acids. Per germline, CDR1 SEHNR and CDR2 FQNEAQ (reference sequence). The CDR3 here is CASSLGGLRQGENSPLHF. DNA of the CDR3: TGTGCCAGCAGCTTAGGTGGTCTGCGACAGGGAGAAAATTCACCCCTCCACTTT.

This chain uses TRBV13 with TRBJ1-6; D is possibly TRBD1 (6 bases). This CDR3 is 18 amino acids long. The V and J ends lost 5 bases and 2 bases respectively, with 19 bases between them. Germline CDR1 PRHDT, CDR2 FYEKMQ (reference sequence). CDR3 loop: CASSTKTQGWTYNSPLHF. The CDR3 DNA follows: TGTGCCAGCAGCACCAAAACACAGGGCTGGACCTATAATTCACCCCTCCACTTT.

The chain carries TRBV3-1 (or the pseudogene TRBV3-2) and TRBJ1-6; D gene unclear. Looked up from germline, CDR1 is LGHDT and CDR2 is YNNKEL (reference sequence). V was trimmed by 3 bases and J by 7 bases, leaving 4 bases between them. The CDR3 covers 12 residues. The CDR3: CASSHGNSPLHF. Here the CDR3 DNA reads TGTGCCAGCAGCCACGGGAATTCACCCCTCCACTTT.

This chain links TRBV6-6 with TRBJ2-5, with D maybe TRBD1 (5 bases). V was pared by 8 bases and J by 3 bases, with 13 bases between. This CDR3 comprises 13 residues. Germline lookup yields CDR1 MNHNY and CDR2 SVGAGI (reference sequence). CDR3 region: CASGSGPKETQYF. In DNA form, the CDR3 reads TGTGCCAGCGGGTCAGGGCCTAAAGAGACCCAGTACTTC.